These 8 T cell receptor beta chains were all obtained from the same sample, sequenced in a study of blood T cell repertoires in COVID-19. Method: immunoSEQ multiplex PCR; TCRdb's copy keeps in-frame clones and lacks some. The sample contains approximately 97,000 clones, approximately 84% of which appear only once. The material sequenced was peripheral blood. The receptors here all came from a man aged 40-49 years with active or convalescent COVID-19.

The chain couples TRBV12-3 or TRBV12-4 to TRBJ1-3; D is uncertain. CDR3 length equals 13 residues. With 3 bases removed from V and 4 bases from J, the gap between germline ends came to 7 bases. CDR3 nucleotides: TGTGCCAGCAGTTTCGGGTACGGAAACACCATATATTTT. This gives the protein CASSFGYGNTIYF.

This clone occurred once. The rearrangement links TRBV3-1 (or the pseudogene TRBV3-2) to TRBJ2-2; TRBD2 matches at 11 bases. The trim removed 3 bases at V and 7 bases at J, leaving 7 bases unmatched. The length of the CDR3 is 16 residues. Germline values: CDR1 LGHDT, CDR2 YNNKEL (reference sequence). The CDR3 bases are TGTGCCAGCAGCCACCCTAGCGGGGGGTCTATCGGGGAGCTGTTTTTT. It is translated as CASSHPSGGSIGELFF.

The J gene is TRBJ2-1, the V gene TRBV6-2 or TRBV6-3; D is perhaps TRBD2 (6 bases). The CDR3 loop spans 14 amino acids. V shed 2 bases and J shed 12 bases, with 17 bases lying between them. In germline, CDR1 is MNHEY, CDR2 SVGEGT. The CDR3: CASSYVDYAMGQFF. CDR3 nucleotide sequence: TGTGCCAGCAGTTACGTGGACTACGCAATGGGGCAGTTCTTC.

The rearrangement links TRBV14 to TRBJ2-3, with 11 bases fitting TRBD2. The CDR3 consists of 17 residues. The germline V gene encodes CDR1 SGHDN and CDR2 FVKESK. V dropped 2 bases and J dropped 8; count of bases not matched to a gene: 12. CDR3 DNA sequence: TGTGCCAGCAGCCAAAACCCGACTAGCGGGGCCAGGGGTACGCAGTATTTT. It encodes CASSQNPTSGARGTQYF.

The chain carries TRBV19 and TRBJ1-3; D may be TRBD1 (5 bases). Looked up from germline, CDR1 is LNHDA and CDR2 is SQIVND (reference sequence). The length of the CDR3 is 17 residues. V dropped 5 bases and J dropped 1 base, with 18 bases sitting between them. CDR3 in DNA: TGTGCCAGTAGTCTGATGGATCGGGGGTGGTCTGGAAACACCATATATTTT. As protein: CASSLMDRGWSGNTIYF.

The chain employs TRBV6-2 or TRBV6-3 and TRBJ1-5; 7 nucleotides align to TRBD1. Trimming removed 6 bases from V and 4 bases from J; junction bases left unmatched: 21. Germline CDR1 and CDR2: MNHEY and SVGEGT. The CDR3 has 19 amino acids. The CDR3 nucleotides read TGTGCCAGCAGCCACGAGAGGACAGGCTCCTATCAACTTAATCAGCCCCAGCATTTT. Its translation: CASSHERTGSYQLNQPQHF.

For this clone: One end of the junction is discordant with germline, which a read error may explain. This chain uses TRBV3-1 (or the pseudogene TRBV3-2) with TRBJ2-2; D is unclear. Germline CDR1 is LGHDT and CDR2 is YNNKEL (reference sequence). This CDR3 is built from 16 residues. CDR3 protein: CASTQVFAPNTGELFF. Written as DNA, the CDR3 is TGTGCCAGCACCCAAGTCTTCGCGCCGAACACCGGGGAGCTGTTTTTT.

This clone appeared many times. The chain links TRBV18 to TRBJ2-3, with 10 bases identical to TRBD2. Germline assignment: CDR1 KGHSH and CDR2 LQKENI. The trim removed 4 bases at V and 4 bases at J, leaving 11 bases unmatched. The CDR3 spans 17 residues. CDR3 coding DNA: TGTGCCAGCTCACAATTCTCCGGGACTAGCGCGTCAGATACGCAGTATTTT. Protein: CASSQFSGTSASDTQYF.